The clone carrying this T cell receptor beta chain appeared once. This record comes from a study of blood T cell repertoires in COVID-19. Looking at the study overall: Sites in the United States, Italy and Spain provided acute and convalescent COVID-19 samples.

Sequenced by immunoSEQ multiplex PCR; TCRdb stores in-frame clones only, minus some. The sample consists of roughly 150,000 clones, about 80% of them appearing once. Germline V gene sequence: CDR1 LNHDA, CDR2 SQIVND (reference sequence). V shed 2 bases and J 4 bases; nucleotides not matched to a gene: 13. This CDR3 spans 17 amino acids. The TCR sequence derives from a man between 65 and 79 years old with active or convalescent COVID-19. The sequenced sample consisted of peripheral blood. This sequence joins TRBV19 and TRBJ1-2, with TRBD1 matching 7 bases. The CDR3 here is CASSIPRRQGVSYGYTF. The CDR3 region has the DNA TGTGCCAGTAGTATACCCCGGAGACAGGGCGTGAGCTATGGCTACACCTTC.